This TCR beta chain was sequenced for a study of T-cell memory formation after mild COVID-19. As for the study in general: TCR clusters showed largely donor specificity.

Notes on this clonotype: Its antigen is undetermined.

Germline-derived CDR1 and CDR2 are SGHRS and YFSETQ. V was pared by 0 bases and J by 7 bases, with 11 bases between. The CDR3 length is 14 residues. Sample barcodes and UMIs were carried by the TCR alpha and TCR beta cDNA libraries that 5'RACE generated with constant-segment primers. TCRdb re-derived calls from the 5' RACE reads in MiXCR, one entry per CDR3 protein. Found here are around 370,000 distinct CDR3 sequences, around 21% of them singletons; the top ten hold 12%. The study's findings and limits: Contracting clones, day 15 to 85, had balanced CD4/CD8, and later expanders favored CD4+. The study found contracting CD4+ clones mainly in CM and EM and contracting CD8+ clones in EMRA.

Sequenced sample: PBMCs or a T cell subset sorted from them (not recorded which). The sequence was obtained from an adult woman who had mild COVID-19 (a few samples of this study predate the infection). Cell type and time point are not known. The rearrangement uses TRBV5-1 and TRBJ1-5, with D hard to call. The CDR3 reads CASSLDPGRQPQHF. The CDR3 nucleotides read TGCGCCAGCAGCTTGGATCCGGGGAGGCAGCCCCAGCATTTT.